A single sample is the source of the 20 T cell receptor beta chains below, sequenced in a study of shared clonotypes between healthy human individuals. The table came from immunoSEQ multiplex PCR; TCRdb's copy has only in-frame clones and leaves some out. Among roughly 1.4 million clones listed, just under 99% were seen once. Sequencing was performed on naive CD4+ T cells sorted from blood. Subset noted: CD45RA+ positively selected. The source of these receptors is a man aged 25 to 40 in good health.

This clone was found once. This chain joins TRBV5-5 and TRBJ2-5; a weak D match, TRBD1 (5 bases). V was trimmed by 2 bases and J by 3 bases, leaving 14 bases between them. In germline, CDR1 is SGHKS, CDR2 YYEKEE (reference sequence). The CDR3 length is 15 residues. In DNA form, the CDR3 reads TGTGCCAGCAGCTTATCCAGGGTGGTAGAAGAGACCCAGTACTTC. This codes for CASSLSRVVEETQYF.

This sequence joins TRBV10-2 and TRBJ2-1, with TRBD1 as a possible D gene (6 bases). There are 12 residues in the CDR3. V lost 6 bases and J lost 10, with 13 bases in between. Germline V gene data show CDR1 as WSHSY and CDR2 as SAAADI. The CDR3 reads CASRDTGFEQFF. The CDR3 DNA reads TGCGCCAGCAGGGATACAGGGTTCGAGCAGTTCTTC.

A note on this clone: Germline is not matched at one junction end, which may reflect a read error. The rearrangement links TRBV5-1 to TRBJ1-4, with D possibly being TRBD1 (5 bases). Germline V gene sequence: CDR1 SGHRS, CDR2 YFSETQ. This CDR3 has 16 amino acids. Here the CDR3 DNA reads TGCGCCAGCAGCTTGGCTCGTGGCAGGGTTAATGAAGAACTGTTTTTT. It translates to CASSLARGRVNEELFF.

CDR3 loop: CASSPSRLAQYF. CDR3 sequence (DNA): TGTGCCAGCAGCCCCTCCAGGCTTGCGCAGTATTTT. The V call is TRBV9, the J call TRBJ2-3; no clear D. V was shortened by 4 bases and J by 10 bases, with 13 bases between the two germline ends. CDR1 and CDR2 from the germline V gene are SGDLS and YYNGEE. The CDR3 spans 12 residues. The full variable domain, its missing parts supplied by reference TRBV9 and TRBJ2-3, is DSGVTQTPKHLITATGQRVTLRCSPRSGDLSVYWYQQSLDQGLQFLIQYYNGEERAKGNILERFSAQQFPDLHSELNLSSLELGDSALYFCASSPSRLAQYFGPGTRLTVL.

This chain links TRBV7-9 with TRBJ2-3, with D perhaps matching TRBD1 (6 bases). The V and J ends lost 2 bases and 3 bases respectively, with 12 bases between them. There are 15 residues in the CDR3. Germline CDR1 and CDR2: SEHNR and FQNEAQ (reference sequence). Here the CDR3 DNA reads TGTGCCAGCAGCTTAATGGGGGCTCGGACAGATACGCAGTATTTT. As protein: CASSLMGARTDTQYF.

The chain joins TRBV29-1 to TRBJ2-1; TRBD2 matches at 8 bases. With 6 bases clipped from V and 9 bases from J, the junction kept 10 bases outside the gene matches. The CDR3 consists of 13 residues. The germline V gene has CDR1 SQVTM and CDR2 ANQGSEA. In DNA form, the CDR3 reads TGCAGCGTAACCGGGAGGGTAGGCGGTGAGCAGTTCTTC. Translated, it gives CSVTGRVGGEQFF.

This chain connects TRBV11-2 to TRBJ1-1; a possible D gene is TRBD1 (6 bases). The germline V and J ends were trimmed by 5 bases and 6 bases, with 13 bases remaining between them. Germline V gene lookup returns CDR1 SGHAT and CDR2 FQNNGV. The CDR3 has 13 residues. CDR3 in amino acids: CASSPRTAPEAFF. The CDR3 DNA reads TGTGCCAGCAGCCCGCGGACAGCTCCTGAAGCTTTCTTT.

CDR3 loop: CASSVGDRGQRLGYGYTF. The CDR3 DNA follows: TGTGCCAGCAGCGTAGGGGACAGGGGCCAGCGCTTAGGATATGGCTACACCTTC. The genes are TRBV9 and TRBJ1-2, with 10 positions matching TRBD1. Germline-derived CDR1 and CDR2 are SGDLS and YYNGEE. J lost 5 bases, V lost 0 bases, and 13 bases had no gene match. The CDR3 is 18 amino acids.

The genes are TRBV7-9 and TRBJ1-3; tentative D call: TRBD1 (5 bases). The germline V gene encodes CDR1 SEHNR and CDR2 FQNEAQ (reference sequence). With 2 bases removed from V and 4 bases from J, the gap between germline ends came to 9 bases. The CDR3 contains 14 residues. CDR3 nucleotides: TGTGCCAGCAGCTTAACGGCAGGGGGAAACACCATATATTTT. Translated, it gives CASSLTAGGNTIYF.

The CDR3 here is CASSSWTGATYEQYF. The CDR3, as DNA: TGTGCCAGCTCATCCTGGACAGGGGCCACCTACGAGCAGTACTTC. The chain combines TRBV18 with TRBJ2-7; 9 nucleotides align to TRBD1. V dropped 5 bases and J dropped 2; count of bases not matched to a gene: 7. CDR3 length equals 15 residues. Germline values: CDR1 KGHSH, CDR2 LQKENI.

In this sample, this clone turned up once. This chain joins TRBV5-1 and TRBJ2-7, with D tentatively TRBD1 (6 bases). Germline V CDR1 and CDR2: SGHRS, YFSETQ. Trimming left V 5 bases short and J 6 bases short, with 12 bases between. The CDR3 is made up of 12 amino acids. CDR3 DNA: TGCGCCAGCAGACAGGGTCCCCGCGAGCAGTACTTC. It translates to CASRQGPREQYF.

The rearrangement links TRBV5-1 to TRBJ2-5, with D hard to call. The germline V gene encodes CDR1 SGHRS and CDR2 YFSETQ. The CDR3 loop spans 16 amino acids. V was clipped by 2 bases and J by 0 bases, with 14 bases between them. The CDR3 nucleotides read TGCGCCAGCAGCTTCGGTTCCGGGTCGTACCAAGAGACCCAGTACTTC. This sequence encodes CASSFGSGSYQETQYF.

This chain connects TRBV4-1 to TRBJ2-6; 7 nucleotides line up with TRBD2. J gave up 0 bases and V 2 bases, and 7 bases lay outside the gene matches. The V gene's germline CDR1 is MGHRA and CDR2 YSYEKL. The CDR3 covers 18 residues. The DNA for the CDR3 is TGCGCCAGCAGCCAACTCGGGGTAGCGGGCTCTGGGGCCAACGTCCTGACTTTC. Translating gives CASSQLGVAGSGANVLTF.

Concerning this clone itself: The sample holds other DNA sequences that translate to the same CDR3. The V call is TRBV7-8, the J call TRBJ1-3; D is unresolved. Germline V gene lookup returns CDR1 SGHVS and CDR2 FQNEAQ. The CDR3 runs 13 residues. Trimming took off 3 bases at V and 1 base at J, with 4 bases between the two ends. CDR3 residues: CASSLASGNTIYF. The CDR3 DNA is TGTGCCAGCAGCTTGGCATCTGGAAACACCATATATTTT. Complete variable domain (other parts from reference TRBV7-8 and TRBJ1-3): GAGVSQSPRYKVAKRGQDVALRCDPISGHVSLFWYQQALGQGPEFLTYFQNEAQLDKSGLPSDRFFAERPEGSVSTLKIQRTQQEDSAVYLCASSLASGNTIYFGEGSWLTVV.

This chain joins TRBV6-5 and TRBJ2-1; TRBD1 aligns across 8 bases. Germline V lookup: CDR1 MNHEY, CDR2 SVGAGI. The length of the CDR3 is 15 residues. With V trimmed by 0 bases and J by 9 bases, 7 bases remained unmatched. The CDR3 loop is CASSYSVQGATEQFF. The CDR3 coding sequence is TGTGCCAGCAGTTACTCGGTGCAGGGGGCTACTGAGCAGTTCTTC.

The J gene is TRBJ2-7, the V gene TRBV6-5; TRBD1 matches 8 bases. Germline lookup yields CDR1 MNHEY and CDR2 SVGAGI. CDR3 length: 15 residues. V lost 2 bases, J lost 1 base, and 4 bases stayed unmatched. The CDR3 bases are TGTGCCAGCAGTTACGCAGGGGGCGTTTCCTACGAGCAGTACTTC. Translation: CASSYAGGVSYEQYF.

About this clone itself: Other DNA sequences within the sample encode an identical CDR3. The chain combines TRBV9 with TRBJ1-1; no definite D call. The CDR3 totals 13 residues. Trimming took off 3 bases at V and 0 bases at J, with 6 bases between the two ends. Germline assignment: CDR1 SGDLS and CDR2 YYNGEE. The CDR3 DNA sequence: TGTGCCAGCAGCGGCAGCATGAACACTGAAGCTTTCTTT. It codes for CASSGSMNTEAFF.

The chain has TRBV15 and TRBJ1-4, with a tentative D call TRBD1 (5 bases). This CDR3 contains 15 residues. The V end lost 0 bases, the J end lost 6 bases, and 11 bases lay between the germline ends. The V gene's germline CDR1 is LNHNV and CDR2 YYDKDF (reference sequence). The CDR3 here is CATSRDFRGDEKLFF. CDR3 nucleotides: TGTGCCACCAGCAGAGATTTTAGAGGGGATGAAAAACTGTTTTTT.

CDR3 sequence (DNA): TGTGCCAGCAGCGCAGGGGGCCCTCCGGGCAATCAGCCCCAGCATTTT. It codes for CASSAGGPPGNQPQHF. The rearrangement links TRBV2 to TRBJ1-5; 8 nucleotides match TRBD1. V shed 6 bases, J shed 2 bases, and the junction held 9 bases outside the gene matches. This CDR3 contains 16 residues. Per germline, CDR1 SNHLY and CDR2 FYNNEI.

This chain uses TRBV29-1 with TRBJ2-3; D may be TRBD2 (6 bases). Germline values: CDR1 SQVTM, CDR2 ANQGSEA. The CDR3 has 12 residues. CDR3 coding DNA: TGCAGAGCCGGGACTCCGACAGATACGCAGTATTTT. Encoded protein: CRAGTPTDTQYF.